Listed below are T cell receptor beta chains from one sample, sequenced in a study of shared clonotypes between healthy human individuals. Sequencing was performed with immunoSEQ multiplex PCR; in TCRdb, only in-frame clones are kept and a portion is missing. The sample has roughly 2,000,000 clones; approximately 94% are singletons. Sequencing was performed on naive CD8+ T cells sorted from blood. The receptor source for this set is a young man in good health. CDR3s include the opening cysteine and the closing phenylalanine or tryptophan. The D gene is left open where the match is weak. Some rows mark clone size as missing; the rest say once, few, many or name a class of expanded clone.

v_call	d_call	j_call	clone_size	cdr3_aa
TRBV7-9	NA	TRBJ2-2	NA	CASSPGAGELFF
TRBV27	TRBD2	TRBJ2-5	NA	CASSLGGGALETQYF
TRBV4-3	NA	TRBJ1-2	NA	CASSQDTELYGYTF
TRBV2	NA	TRBJ1-2	few	CASSATGRLVSSGYTF
TRBV4-3	NA	TRBJ2-3	NA	CASSPILRTDTQYF
TRBV27	NA	TRBJ2-1	NA	CASSSGNSYNEQFF
TRBV6-1	NA	TRBJ1-5	NA	CASSRPNQPQHF
TRBV7-9	NA	TRBJ2-1	NA	CASGSSSGGNEQFF
TRBV7-9	TRBD1	TRBJ1-2	NA	CASSSTDRALTMFYTF
TRBV13	NA	TRBJ2-7	NA	CASSLPSDGSYEQYF
TRBV30	TRBD1	TRBJ2-4	NA	CAWSLTGTGDIQYF
TRBV2	NA	TRBJ2-5	NA	CASNEQGPLIQETQYF
TRBV5-1	TRBD1	TRBJ2-7	NA	CASSWTGEGASEQYF
TRBV6-5	TRBD1	TRBJ1-2	NA	CASSYTGDAYGYTF
TRBV4-1	NA	TRBJ1-1	NA	CASSQYTEAFF
TRBV6-5	NA	TRBJ1-6	NA	CVAGDYNSPLHF
TRBV10-3	TRBD2	TRBJ2-3	NA	CAISGPSGEGGNRGTDTQYF
TRBV5-6	TRBD1	TRBJ1-5	NA	CASSEGTGLQPQHF
TRBV2	TRBD1	TRBJ2-7	NA	CASGGQGAYEQYF
TRBV28	TRBD2	TRBJ2-1	NA	CASRHDRLADTNEQFF
TRBV10-3	NA	TRBJ2-5	NA	CAISESGIPGETQYF
TRBV30	NA	TRBJ2-7	NA	CAWSERTYEQYF
TRBV28	NA	TRBJ2-7	once	CASSLVGSSYEQYF
TRBV7-9	NA	TRBJ1-2	NA	CASSLEGHYYTF
TRBV27	TRBD2	TRBJ2-2	NA	CASSLWASGIGELFF
TRBV13	TRBD2	TRBJ2-7	NA	CASSTHSGSGDEQYF
TRBV18	NA	TRBJ2-3	NA	CASSATARDLTDTQYF
TRBV2	NA	TRBJ2-1	NA	CASSEDGSSYNEQFF
TRBV13	TRBD1	TRBJ1-6	NA	CASSLGQGQKSPLHF
TRBV7-9	NA	TRBJ2-7	NA	CASSLVGAVDEQYF
TRBV9	NA	TRBJ2-3	NA	CASSVEGAGSTDTQYF
TRBV11-2	TRBD1	TRBJ2-2	NA	CASSLLQGGTGELFF
TRBV5-1	NA	TRBJ2-7	NA	CASSDGGGSDEQYF
TRBV28	TRBD1	TRBJ2-6	NA	CASSHRGAGANVLTF
TRBV27	NA	TRBJ1-5	NA	CASNPIGSNQPQHF
TRBV5-1	TRBD1	TRBJ1-1	NA	CASRFGRTGFTEAFF
TRBV4-3	NA	TRBJ1-6	NA	CASSQDIPRTEDNSPLHF
TRBV5-6	NA	TRBJ2-7	few	CASSWLGSYEQYF
TRBV7-8	TRBD2	TRBJ2-7	NA	CASSLLLAGGATLNNEQYF
TRBV11-3	NA	TRBJ2-7	NA	CASSLGPDYEQYF
TRBV11-3	NA	TRBJ2-7	NA	CASSLAGPTYEQYF
TRBV5-4	NA	TRBJ2-5	NA	CASSWKETQYF
TRBV28	NA	TRBJ1-6	NA	CASSPPLGGSSPLHF
TRBV4-1	NA	TRBJ1-2	NA	CASSQDMEGYGYTF
TRBV6-7	NA	TRBJ2-2	NA	CARPRDTGDTGELFF
TRBV2	TRBD2	TRBJ2-1	once	CASSDSGSYNEQFF
TRBV29-1	NA	TRBJ2-7	NA	CSVLAAGFYEQYF
TRBV5-5	NA	TRBJ1-2	few	CASSLDIYGYTF